Listed here are 20 T cell receptor beta chains from one sample, sequenced in a study of T-cell memory formation after mild COVID-19. TCRdb re-analysed the 5' RACE reads in MiXCR, keeping a single row per CDR3 protein. Of 200,000 to 250,000 distinct CDR3 sequences detected, roughly 17% appear once; the ten largest clones hold approximately 3.4%. Sequenced: PBMCs or a T cell subset sorted from them (not recorded which). The receptor set was obtained from a man between 18 and 29 years old who had mild COVID-19 (a few samples of this study predate the infection). Cell type and time point are not known.

CDR3 in DNA: TGCAGCGCCTCAGGGGGACAGAGGGCCGGGGAGCTGTTTTTT. This sequence encodes CSASGGQRAGELFF. V gene TRBV29-1 combines with J gene TRBJ2-2; 7 bases agree with TRBD1. Germline assignment: CDR1 SQVTM and CDR2 ANQGSEA. CDR3 size: 14 residues. Trimming took 7 bases from V and 6 from J; bases not matched to a gene: 11.

This clonotype was seen a few times. J is TRBJ1-3 and V is TRBV7-9; possibly TRBD1 for D (6 bases). Germline CDR1 and CDR2: SEHNR and FQNEAQ (reference sequence). V was trimmed by 5 bases and J by 0 bases, leaving 17 bases between them. This CDR3 has 17 residues. This CDR3 is CASSGSVQGFSGNTIYF. The CDR3 nucleotides read TGTGCCAGCAGCGGGTCAGTACAGGGATTCTCTGGAAACACCATATATTTT.

The rearrangement joins TRBV5-1 to TRBJ2-1; 8 positions agree with TRBD2. Germline V gives CDR1 SGHRS, CDR2 YFSETQ. Unmatched junction bases numbered 14, after V lost 5 bases and J lost 7 bases. The CDR3 runs 16 residues. The CDR3 bases are TGCGCCAGCAGTTCTCTAGCGGGTACTACAGGGAATGAGCAGTTCTTC. Translating it yields CASSSLAGTTGNEQFF. The full variable domain, with the rest looked up from reference TRBV5-1 and TRBJ2-1, is KAGVTQTPRYLIKTRGQQVTLSCSPISGHRSVSWYQQTPGQGLQFLFEYFSETQRNKGNFPGRFSGRQFSNSRSEMNVSTLELGDSALYLCASSSLAGTTGNEQFFGPGTRLTVL.

This clonotype was seen a few times. The V and J genes are TRBV18 and TRBJ1-5; the match to TRBD1 covers 7 bases. Germline lookup yields CDR1 KGHSH and CDR2 LQKENI. Trimming at V came to 1 base and at J to 4 bases, leaving 4 bases not matched to a gene. The CDR3 length is 15 residues. CDR3 residues: CASSPQQGFNQPQHF. The CDR3 region has the DNA TGTGCCAGCTCACCACAACAGGGGTTTAATCAGCCCCAGCATTTT.

This clonotype was recorded many times. The genes are TRBV6-6 and TRBJ2-7; 10 positions agree with TRBD1. Germline V lookup: CDR1 MNHNY, CDR2 SVGAGI (reference sequence). This CDR3 has 14 amino acids. Unmatched junction bases numbered 4, after V lost 4 bases and J lost 4 bases. CDR3 loop: CASSSPGQGYEQYV. The DNA for the CDR3 is TGTGCCAGCAGTTCACCGGGACAGGGGTACGAGCAGTACGTC.

The gene calls are TRBV20-1 and TRBJ2-1, with TRBD2 matching over 7 bases. The germline gives CDR1 DFQATT, CDR2 SNEGSKA (reference sequence). This CDR3 region has 13 residues. V lost 1 base, J lost 12 bases, and 9 bases stayed unmatched. The CDR3 reads CSARAPGSGGQFF. In DNA form, the CDR3 reads TGCAGTGCTAGAGCCCCGGGATCGGGAGGGCAGTTCTTC.

This chain connects TRBV6-2 or TRBV6-3 to TRBJ2-7; the D gene is possibly TRBD2 (6 bases). The V end lost 6 bases, the J end lost 9 bases, and 18 bases lay between the germline ends. Germline-derived CDR1 and CDR2 are MNHEY and SVGEGT. The CDR3 covers 13 residues. The CDR3 DNA reads as TGTGCCAGCAGCCCCCCCGGAGGGAGTGGGCAGTACGTC. Protein product: CASSPPGGSGQYV.

This clonotype was detected many times. V is TRBV5-1 and J is TRBJ2-5, with 7 bases fitting TRBD1. V shed 4 bases and J 5 bases; nucleotides not matched to a gene: 5. The CDR3 runs 13 residues. CDR1 is SGHRS and CDR2 is YFSETQ in the germline V gene. The CDR3 nucleotides read TGCGCCAGCAGCACGGGACAGTGGGAGACCCAGTACTTC. Protein sequence: CASSTGQWETQYF. Looking up the rest from reference TRBV5-1 and TRBJ2-5 gives the full variable domain: KAGVTQTPRYLIKTRGQQVTLSCSPISGHRSVSWYQQTPGQGLQFLFEYFSETQRNKGNFPGRFSGRQFSNSRSEMNVSTLELGDSALYLCASSTGQWETQYFGPGTRLLVL.

This clonotype was found a few times. V and J are TRBV7-2 and TRBJ1-1, with D uncertain. Germline CDR1 SGHTA, CDR2 FQGNSA. V was pared by 7 bases and J by 4 bases, with 13 bases between. The CDR3 has 13 residues. The DNA of the CDR3 is TGTGCCAGCACCCTTGTCCAGAGCACTGAAGCTTTCTTT. This encodes CASTLVQSTEAFF.

At least ten counts were recorded for this clonotype. This sequence joins TRBV4-2 and TRBJ2-2; perhaps TRBD2 as D (5 bases). Germline CDR1 LGHNA, CDR2 YNFKEQ. Trimming cost V 0 bases and J 3 bases, with 8 bases left between them. The CDR3 sequence is 15 residues long. CDR3 sequence: CASSQDPSYTGELFF. CDR3 sequence (DNA): TGTGCCAGCAGCCAAGATCCTAGCTACACCGGGGAGCTGTTTTTT.

This clonotype was observed a handful of times. The rearrangement links TRBV18 to TRBJ2-3; TRBD1 aligns across 11 bases. V lost 1 base to trimming and J lost 6 bases; unmatched junction nucleotides: 6. Germline loops: CDR1 KGHSH, CDR2 LQKENI. This CDR3 spans 16 amino acids. CDR3 amino acids: CASSPRTGGSFDTQYF. The CDR3 nucleotides read TGTGCCAGCTCACCACGGACAGGGGGCTCTTTTGATACGCAGTATTTT.

The V and J genes are TRBV18 and TRBJ1-5; the D gene is possibly TRBD1 (6 bases). With 2 bases removed from V and 5 bases from J, the gap between germline ends came to 13 bases. The CDR3 runs 15 residues. CDR1 is KGHSH and CDR2 is LQKENI in the germline V gene. CDR3 DNA: TGTGCCAGCTCACCAACAGGGAATGGTGATCAGCCCCAGCATTTT. It encodes CASSPTGNGDQPQHF.

This clonotype was seen a handful of times. V usage is TRBV7-2 and J usage is TRBJ2-2; unclear D gene. V shed 6 bases and J shed 6 bases, with 20 bases lying between them. CDR1 and CDR2 (germline): SGHTA, FQGNSA. The CDR3 contains 16 residues. The CDR3 here is CASRFPQTGYPGELFF. The CDR3 DNA sequence: TGTGCCAGCAGGTTCCCCCAAACGGGTTACCCCGGGGAGCTGTTTTTT.

This clonotype showed up just a few times. The chain combines TRBV6-5 with TRBJ2-7; 7 bases line up with TRBD2. CDR3 size: 16 residues. V trimming: 0 bases; J trimming: 6 bases; junction bases outside the gene matches: 11. Germline V gene lookup returns CDR1 MNHEY and CDR2 SVGAGI. The CDR3 here is CASSYSSRGKKTEQYF. Here the CDR3 DNA reads TGTGCCAGCAGTTACTCATCGCGGGGGAAGAAGACCGAGCAGTACTTC.

This chain joins TRBV18 and TRBJ2-6; D possibly corresponds to TRBD1 (5 bases). V was pared by 2 bases and J by 1 base, with 21 bases between. This CDR3 region has 20 residues. The germline V gene encodes CDR1 KGHSH and CDR2 LQKENI. CDR3 residues: CASSPKGAAMPLSGANVLTF. The CDR3 region has the DNA TGTGCCAGCTCACCAAAAGGGGCAGCGATGCCCCTTTCTGGGGCCAACGTCCTGACTTTC.

The chain combines TRBV5-4 with TRBJ2-3, with a possible D match to TRBD2 (6 bases). The germline CDR1 and CDR2 sequences are SGHNT and YYREEE (reference sequence). V was trimmed by 1 base and J by 6 bases, leaving 12 bases between them. The CDR3 is 14 residues long. CDR3: CASSLSKAGDTQYF. The CDR3 DNA reads as TGTGCCAGCAGCTTGAGCAAGGCGGGGGATACGCAGTATTTT.

The chain combines TRBV20-1 with TRBJ2-3, with 7 bases that match TRBD2. The length of the CDR3 is 15 residues. Losses at the gene ends were 3 bases for V and 1 base for J; bases not matched to a gene: 7. The germline V gene has CDR1 DFQATT and CDR2 SNEGSKA (reference sequence). The DNA for the CDR3 is TGCAGTGCTAGGCCCGGGGGGTCAGGCACAGATACGCAGTATTTT. Translation: CSARPGGSGTDTQYF.

At least ten counts were recorded for this clonotype. V gene TRBV12-3 or TRBV12-4 combines with J gene TRBJ1-1; 7 bases match TRBD1. The ends lost 3 bases at V and 5 bases at J; junction bases unmatched: 3. CDR3 length: 13 residues. The DNA for the CDR3 is TGTGCCAGCAGTTTTCAGGGGGGAACTGAAGCTTTCTTT. Translated: CASSFQGGTEAFF.

This clonotype was recorded a few times. The rearrangement joins TRBV11-2 to TRBJ1-1; D unclear. The CDR3 runs 11 residues. Germline V CDR1 and CDR2: SGHAT, FQNNGV. Trimming removed 3 bases from V and 6 bases from J, with 5 bases in between. The CDR3 here is CASSFSAEAFF. CDR3 bases: TGTGCCAGCAGCTTTTCCGCTGAAGCTTTCTTT.

This clonotype was observed a few times. This rearrangement joins TRBV18 to TRBJ2-5, with a weak D call TRBD1 (5 bases). The germline V gene has CDR1 KGHSH and CDR2 LQKENI. The V gene lost 0 bases and the J gene lost 5 bases, with 10 bases spanning the gap. The CDR3 consists of 14 residues. The CDR3 region has the DNA TGTGCCAGCTCACCACCGCCCAGGGCTGAGACCCAGTACTTC. Translating it yields CASSPPPRAETQYF.